This entry is about one T cell receptor (beta chain). The antigen is not known. Terminally differentiated effector memory CD45RA+ cells were left out of the naive CD8 fraction, which was CD45RO-negative and positively selected for CCR7. The data were obtained in a study of shared clonotypes between healthy human individuals. For the study at large: In total, the donors were two women and three men aged 18 to 49.

Here immunoSEQ multiplex PCR was the method, and the copy in TCRdb shows in-frame clones only, minus some. Among millions of clones, around 96% were seen once, and the ten largest hold around 1.1%. In germline, CDR1 is MDHEN, CDR2 SYDVKM. V was pared by 2 bases and J by 4 bases, with 9 bases between. CDR3 length equals 13 residues. Study-level points and caveats: Among the subsets, naive ones generally showed larger estimated richness than memory ones. Generation probabilities were higher for clonotypes shared across all four sorted-subset donors than for unshared ones. Depth of sequencing was expected to influence donor clonotype sharing.

The receptor comes from a man aged 18-30 years in good health. The chain couples TRBV28 to TRBJ2-7; D might be TRBD2 (5 bases). Sequencing used naive CD8+ T cells sorted from blood. The CDR3, as DNA: TGTGCCAGCAGTTTACCGGGGATGTACGAGCAGTACTTC. This encodes CASSLPGMYEQYF.